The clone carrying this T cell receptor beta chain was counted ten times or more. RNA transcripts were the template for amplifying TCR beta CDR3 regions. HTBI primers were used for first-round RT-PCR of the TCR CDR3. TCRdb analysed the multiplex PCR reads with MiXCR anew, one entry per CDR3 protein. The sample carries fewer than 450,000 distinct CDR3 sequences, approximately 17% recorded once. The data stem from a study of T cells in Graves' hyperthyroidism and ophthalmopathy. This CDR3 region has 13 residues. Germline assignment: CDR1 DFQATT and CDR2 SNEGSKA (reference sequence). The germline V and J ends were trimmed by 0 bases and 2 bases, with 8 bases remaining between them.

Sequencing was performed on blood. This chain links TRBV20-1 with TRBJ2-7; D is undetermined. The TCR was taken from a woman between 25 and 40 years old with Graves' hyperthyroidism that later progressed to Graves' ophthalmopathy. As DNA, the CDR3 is TGCAGTGCTAGAGATAGACAAACCTACGAGCAGTACTTC. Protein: CSARDRQTYEQYF.